Below are 23 T cell receptor beta chains sequenced from a single sample in a study of T cell responses to AZD1222 COVID-19 vaccine. Sequencing was performed with immunoSEQ multiplex PCR; in TCRdb, only in-frame clones are kept and a portion is missing. The table has 150,000 or so clones, about 88% seen once. The starting material was peripheral blood, obtained on day 0 of AZD1222 vaccination. The receptors were gathered from an adult in good health.

The CDR3 DNA is TGTGCCAGCAGTTTCCCCTCTTCGGGGGGCCTCGGGACCCAGTACTTC. Translating it yields CASSFPSSGGLGTQYF. The chain joins TRBV6-2 or TRBV6-3 to TRBJ2-5, with TRBD2 as a possible D gene (7 bases). The CDR3 contains 16 residues. Germline loops: CDR1 MNHEY, CDR2 SVGEGT. The V end lost 4 bases, the J end lost 7 bases, and 22 bases lay between the germline ends.

The rearrangement joins TRBV4-3 to TRBJ2-3, with TRBD2 matching over 8 bases. The V and J ends lost 0 bases and 5 bases, in that order; junction bases with no gene match: 7. The CDR3 sequence is 16 residues long. Germline CDR1 LGHNA, CDR2 YSLEER. CDR3 sequence: CASSQELTGTRDTQYF. The CDR3 DNA sequence: TGCGCCAGCAGCCAAGAACTCACCGGGACTAGAGATACGCAGTATTTT.

The chain couples TRBV10-1 to TRBJ1-2, with no clear D. The CDR3 length is 13 residues. Germline loops: CDR1 WNHNN, CDR2 SYGVQD (reference sequence). V was pared by 0 bases and J by 9 bases, with 11 bases between. The CDR3 DNA follows: TGCGCCAGCAGTGAGTCCTCCGGAGCCCGCTACACCTTC. Its translation: CASSESSGARYTF.

CDR3 region: CASSLSSSGNTIYF. As DNA, the CDR3 is TGTGCCAGCAGCTTAAGTAGCTCTGGAAACACCATATATTTT. The rearrangement links TRBV11-2 to TRBJ1-3; no clear D. Trimming removed 2 bases at V and 0 bases at J, with 5 bases between. In germline, CDR1 is SGHAT, CDR2 FQNNGV. The CDR3 extends over 14 amino acids.

The chain recombines TRBV28 with TRBJ1-4; D possibly corresponds to TRBD1 (5 bases). V lost 4 bases and J 4 bases, leaving 16 bases between the germline ends. The length of the CDR3 is 16 residues. Germline V CDR1 and CDR2: MDHEN, SYDVKM. CDR3 nucleotides: TGTGCCAGCAGTTCAGGACAAACTCGGGGTAATGAAAAACTGTTTTTT. It encodes CASSSGQTRGNEKLFF.

This clone showed up just a few times. This chain's CDR3 is CASSRGRAGELFF. Here the CDR3 DNA reads TGTGCCAGCAGCAGGGGTCGTGCCGGGGAGCTGTTTTTT. The V and J genes are TRBV5-6 and TRBJ2-2; the D gene is possibly TRBD1 (5 bases). V dropped 4 bases and J dropped 6 bases, with 10 bases sitting between them. This CDR3 contains 13 residues. CDR1 and CDR2 (germline): SGHDT, YYEEEE.

This rearrangement joins TRBV6-2 or TRBV6-3 to TRBJ1-1; D might be TRBD1 (6 bases). V lost 4 bases and J lost 3, with 18 bases in between. CDR1 and CDR2 from the germline V gene are MNHEY and SVGEGT. The CDR3 runs 16 residues. The CDR3 sequence: CASSSTPGAGDTEAFF. CDR3 in DNA: TGTGCCAGCAGTTCTACGCCGGGGGCTGGGGACACTGAAGCTTTCTTT.

The chain uses TRBV7-6 and TRBJ1-2, with 7 nucleotides matching TRBD1. The CDR3 runs 16 residues. V lost 5 bases to trimming and J lost 2 bases; unmatched junction nucleotides: 11. CDR1 is SGHVS and CDR2 is FNYEAQ in the germline V gene. This CDR3 is CASSPGPDRPNYGYTF. The CDR3 region has the DNA TGTGCCAGCAGCCCCGGCCCGGACAGGCCAAACTATGGCTACACCTTC.

The genes are TRBV11-2 and TRBJ1-5; D call uncertain. The CDR3 is made up of 13 amino acids. V was pared by 1 base and J by 6 bases, with 7 bases between. CDR1 is SGHAT, CDR2 FQNNGV, per germline. DNA of the CDR3: TGTGCCAGCAGCTTAGGGTGGGGTCAGCCCCAGCATTTT. Residues: CASSLGWGQPQHF.

The chain uses TRBV7-2 and TRBJ2-1; unclear D gene. Germline V gives CDR1 SGHTA, CDR2 FQGNSA. V dropped 2 bases and J dropped 0 bases, with 11 bases sitting between them. This CDR3 spans 16 amino acids. Here the CDR3 DNA reads TGTGCCAGCAGCTTAATTCCAGTTAGCTCCTACAATGAGCAGTTCTTC. The encoded protein is CASSLIPVSSYNEQFF. The full variable domain, in which reference TRBV7-2 and TRBJ2-1 provide the parts outside the CDR3, is GAGVSQSPSNKVTEKGKDVELRCDPISGHTALYWYRQSLGQGLEFLIYFQGNSAPDKSGLPSDRFSAERTGGSVSTLTIQRTQQEDSAVYLCASSLIPVSSYNEQFFGPGTRLTVL.

This clone occurred once. The rearrangement links TRBV9 to TRBJ1-5; TRBD1 is a possible D gene (6 bases). The CDR3 is 15 residues long. CDR1 is SGDLS, CDR2 YYNGEE, per germline. V was shortened by 3 bases and J by 3 bases, with 13 bases between the two germline ends. In DNA, the CDR3 is TGTGCCAGCAGCGCATCGACAGGTTTCAATCAGCCCCAGCATTTT. It yields the protein CASSASTGFNQPQHF.

V and J are TRBV30 and TRBJ2-3; possibly TRBD2 for D (7 bases). Trimming took 1 base from V and 1 from J, leaving 15 bases between them. CDR1 is GTSNPN and CDR2 is SVGIG in the germline V gene (reference sequence). This CDR3 contains 16 residues. In DNA, the CDR3 is TGTGCCTGGAGTGGTAGCGGAGGGGGGGGCACAGATACGCAGTATTTT. This gives the protein CAWSGSGGGGTDTQYF.

V usage is TRBV3-1 (or the pseudogene TRBV3-2) and J usage is TRBJ1-1; possibly TRBD1 for D (5 bases). Germline V gene sequence: CDR1 LGHDT, CDR2 YNNKEL (reference sequence). V shed 4 bases and J shed 0 bases, with 15 bases lying between them. The CDR3 has 16 amino acids. CDR3 nucleotides: TGTGCCAGCAGCCCCCTCAGGGCAGTCATGAACACTGAAGCTTTCTTT. This sequence encodes CASSPLRAVMNTEAFF.

This chain joins TRBV7-2 and TRBJ2-3; 14 positions match TRBD2. The CDR3 extends over 18 amino acids. Germline V gene sequence: CDR1 SGHTA, CDR2 FQGNSA. The trim removed 5 bases at V and 4 bases at J, leaving 11 bases unmatched. The CDR3: CASSIRPGTSGSADTQYF. As DNA, the CDR3 is TGTGCCAGCAGCATACGTCCCGGGACTAGCGGGAGCGCAGATACGCAGTATTTT.

As regards this clone: The junction departs from germline at one end; a sequencing error may be responsible. This chain connects TRBV28 to TRBJ2-5; 15 bases align to TRBD2. This CDR3 spans 17 amino acids. Germline lookup yields CDR1 MDHEN and CDR2 SYDVKM. The DNA of the CDR3 is TGTGCCAGCAGTTTAGGGGGACTAGCGGGAGGCAACCCCAAATATGACTTC. It translates to CASSLGGLAGGNPKYDF.

The chain joins TRBV7-9 to TRBJ2-1; 7 bases are a match to TRBD1. Per the germline V gene, CDR1 is SEHNR and CDR2 is FQNEAQ (reference sequence). Losses at the gene ends were 1 base for V and 2 bases for J; bases not matched to a gene: 5. CDR3 length: 16 residues. DNA of the CDR3: TGTGCCAGCAGCTTAGGTACAGGGGTTACCTACAATGAGCAGTTCTTC. The encoded protein is CASSLGTGVTYNEQFF.

The chain links TRBV19 to TRBJ2-7; TRBD2 matches at 12 bases. The germline CDR1 and CDR2 sequences are LNHDA and SQIVND (reference sequence). CDR3 length: 14 amino acids. V lost 5 bases and J lost 3; bases outside the gene matches: 2. DNA for the CDR3: TGTGCCAGTAGTCCTAGCGGGGGGGTCTACGAGCAGTACTTC. It translates to CASSPSGGVYEQYF.

V and J are TRBV7-8 and TRBJ1-2; D ambiguous. The CDR3 is 14 amino acids. The V gene lost 1 base and the J gene lost 8 bases, with 14 bases spanning the gap. Germline V gene data show CDR1 as SGHVS and CDR2 as FQNEAQ. In DNA form, the CDR3 reads TGTGCCAGCAGCTTAGTCCTCGGGGAAGGCGGCTACACCTTC. Translation gives CASSLVLGEGGYTF.

This clone has more than one count but fewer than ten. The chain carries TRBV18 and TRBJ2-1; a possible D gene is TRBD1 (6 bases). V lost 2 bases and J 10 bases, leaving 21 bases between the germline ends. The V gene's germline CDR1 is KGHSH and CDR2 LQKENI. This CDR3 spans 16 amino acids. The CDR3 region is CASSPLGQGLGIEQFF. CDR3 nucleotides: TGTGCCAGCTCACCATTGGGTCAGGGGTTAGGCATCGAGCAGTTCTTC.

For the CDR3, the DNA is TGTGCCAGCAGTTCCAACAGGGACGGCTATGGCTACACCTTC. This encodes CASSSNRDGYGYTF. The rearrangement uses TRBV6-5 and TRBJ1-2; D possibly corresponds to TRBD1 (6 bases). The CDR3 loop spans 14 amino acids. Between the trimmed V and J ends, which lost 4 bases and 4 bases, there was a span of 13 bases. Germline V lookup: CDR1 MNHEY, CDR2 SVGAGI.

The chain joins TRBV28 to TRBJ2-7; no firm D call. CDR1 is MDHEN, CDR2 SYDVKM, per germline. V lost 6 bases and J 0 bases, leaving 15 bases between the germline ends. The CDR3 is 15 residues long. The CDR3 region is CASRGGPGLSYEQYF. CDR3 nucleotides: TGTGCCAGCAGAGGTGGACCAGGCCTCTCCTACGAGCAGTACTTC.

This clone was picked up one time. The V gene is TRBV2, the J gene TRBJ1-1; D remains ambiguous. Trimming took 5 bases from V and 9 from J, leaving 13 bases between them. This CDR3 comprises 12 residues. Germline-derived CDR1 and CDR2 are SNHLY and FYNNEI. CDR3: CASSLRARQAFF. The CDR3 DNA is TGTGCCAGCAGTCTCCGGGCGCGACAAGCTTTCTTT. Full variable domain (missing parts from reference TRBV2 and TRBJ1-1): EPEVTQTPSHQVTQMGQEVILRCVPISNHLYFYWYRQILGQKVEFLVSFYNNEISEKSEIFDDQFSVERPDGSNFTLKIRSTKLEDSAMYFCASSLRARQAFFGQGTRLTVV.

The V call is TRBV7-9, the J call TRBJ2-5; 10 bases are shared with TRBD2. Trimming removed 3 bases from V and 2 bases from J; junction bases left unmatched: 3. The CDR3 has 15 residues. Germline V gene sequence: CDR1 SEHNR, CDR2 FQNEAQ (reference sequence). CDR3 sequence: CASSFGLADQETQYF. The DNA of the CDR3 is TGTGCCAGCAGCTTTGGACTAGCGGATCAAGAGACCCAGTACTTC. The whole variable domain, remainder taken from reference TRBV7-9 and TRBJ2-5, is DTGVSQNPRHKITKRGQNVTFRCDPISEHNRLYWYRQTLGQGPEFLTYFQNEAQLEKSRLLSDRFSAERPKGSFSTLEIQRTEQGDSAMYLCASSFGLADQETQYFGPGTRLLVL.